One and the same sample provided the 26 T cell receptor beta chains below, sequenced in a study of T cells after yellow fever vaccination. TCRdb redid the calling of the 5' RACE reads with MiXCR, one entry per CDR3 protein. The sample yields fewer than 400,000 distinct CDR3 sequences, roughly 6.2% seen once. The specimen was PBMCs, collected 5 days after the yellow fever booster vaccination. Source of these receptors: a man aged 30 to 45 who received the YFV17D yellow fever vaccine.

This clonotype came up a few times. V is TRBV7-3 and J is TRBJ2-3, with D possibly being TRBD1 (6 bases). The V end was cut by 1 base, the J end by 0 bases, with 11 bases between. The germline V gene encodes CDR1 SGHTA and CDR2 FQGTGA. The CDR3 has 16 residues. CDR3 sequence reads: CASSLRSGGSTDTQYF. DNA for the CDR3: TGTGCCAGCAGCTTAAGGAGTGGGGGCAGCACAGATACGCAGTATTTT.

Ten or more counts support this clonotype. V usage is TRBV6-2 or TRBV6-3 and J usage is TRBJ1-5; perhaps TRBD1 as D (5 bases). Germline V lookup: CDR1 MNHEY, CDR2 SVGEGT. The CDR3 consists of 15 residues. Trimming left V 7 bases short and J 2 bases short, with 15 bases between. CDR3 protein: CASIFGGGGNQPQHF. The CDR3 region has the DNA TGTGCCAGCATTTTCGGGGGAGGGGGCAATCAGCCCCAGCATTTT.

This clonotype was seen more than once but under ten times. J is TRBJ1-6 and V is TRBV6-1; unclear D gene. CDR1 and CDR2 (germline): MNHNS, SASEGT. The CDR3 extends over 14 amino acids. Trimming removed 8 bases at V and 5 bases at J, with 13 bases between. CDR3 residues: CASDGSHDNSPLHF. The CDR3 DNA reads TGTGCCAGCGATGGTTCGCATGATAATTCACCCCTCCACTTT.

This clonotype was seen repeatedly, ten times or more. The chain employs TRBV18 and TRBJ2-5; D remains unclear. Per the germline V gene, CDR1 is KGHSH and CDR2 is LQKENI. This CDR3 comprises 16 residues. Trimming left V 2 bases short and J 5 bases short, with 18 bases between. CDR3 bases: TGTGCCAGCTCACCATTCGGCCCTGAATTTGTGGAGACCCAGTACTTC. This translates into CASSPFGPEFVETQYF.

Ten or more counts support this clonotype. V gene TRBV4-3 combines with J gene TRBJ2-1; 7 nucleotides align to TRBD1. The CDR3 is 15 amino acids. Germline CDR1 LGHNA, CDR2 YSLEER. With 6 bases clipped from V and 4 bases from J, the junction kept 9 bases outside the gene matches. The CDR3 region is CASRLRDSSYNEQFF. The CDR3 nucleotides are TGCGCCAGCAGGCTCCGGGACAGCAGTTACAATGAGCAGTTCTTC.

This clonotype turned up a few times. V gene TRBV10-3 combines with J gene TRBJ1-1, with D tentatively TRBD1 (5 bases). The V gene lost 7 bases and the J gene lost 4 bases, with 19 bases spanning the gap. This CDR3 comprises 15 residues. Germline CDR1 ENHRY, CDR2 SYGVKD. CDR3 sequence reads: CAINQGGYVGTEAFF. As DNA, the CDR3 is TGTGCCATCAATCAGGGAGGGTACGTCGGCACTGAAGCTTTCTTT.

V and J are TRBV7-2 and TRBJ2-3, with D perhaps matching TRBD1 or TRBD2 (10 bases each). Germline CDR1 reads SGHTA; CDR2 reads FQGNSA. Trimming removed 0 bases from V and 6 bases from J, with 28 bases in between. The CDR3 is 20 residues long. This CDR3 reads CASSLARTGGSLAGRDTQYF. The CDR3 DNA reads TGTGCCAGCAGCTTAGCGAGGACAGGGGGATCACTAGCGGGAAGGGATACGCAGTATTTT.

This clonotype has at least ten counts. V gene TRBV29-1 combines with J gene TRBJ2-1; D remains ambiguous. Trimming stripped 3 bases from V and 12 bases from J, with 6 bases between. The germline V gene encodes CDR1 SQVTM and CDR2 ANQGSEA. CDR3 length: 9 residues. The CDR3 bases are TGCAGCGTTGATTCTGGGCAGTTCTTC. Protein product: CSVDSGQFF.

This clonotype was counted only a few times. The chain couples TRBV28 to TRBJ2-5, with 11 nucleotides matching TRBD2. Unmatched junction bases numbered 8, after V lost 6 bases and J lost 5 bases. This CDR3 is built from 15 residues. CDR1 and CDR2 (germline): MDHEN, SYDVKM. This CDR3 reads CASRLLAGGGETQYF. The CDR3 region has the DNA TGTGCCAGCAGGCTTCTAGCGGGAGGAGGGGAGACCCAGTACTTC.

The chain is built from TRBV30 and TRBJ2-1; perhaps TRBD1 as D (6 bases). The CDR3 has 12 amino acids. From germline, CDR1 is GTSNPN and CDR2 SVGIG (reference sequence). V gave up 4 bases and J gave up 8 bases, with 12 bases separating them. The CDR3 region has the DNA TGTGCCTGGAACCTACAGGGCGATGAGCAGTTCTTC. This translates into CAWNLQGDEQFF.

Many counts were recorded for this clonotype. This chain connects TRBV7-8 to TRBJ2-1; the D is unclear. The CDR3 is 13 amino acids. Germline V gene lookup returns CDR1 SGHVS and CDR2 FQNEAQ. V dropped 3 bases and J dropped 2 bases, with 5 bases sitting between them. This CDR3 is CASSFLTYNEQFF. CDR3 nucleotide sequence: TGTGCCAGCAGCTTTCTAACCTACAATGAGCAGTTCTTC.

The table lists this clonotype with a few counts. V usage is TRBV29-1 and J usage is TRBJ2-7, with unresolved D. Germline loops: CDR1 SQVTM, CDR2 ANQGSEA. The CDR3 runs to 13 residues. Trimming took 7 bases from V and 2 from J, leaving 15 bases between them. DNA of the CDR3: TGCAGCGCTGGGCACTTAGGGCCCTACGAGCAGTACTTC. As protein: CSAGHLGPYEQYF.

This clonotype came up many times. V is TRBV20-1 and J is TRBJ1-6; the D gene is possibly TRBD1 (6 bases). Germline V gene data show CDR1 as DFQATT and CDR2 as SNEGSKA (reference sequence). The CDR3 totals 11 residues. V shed 5 bases and J shed 15 bases, with 14 bases lying between them. DNA of the CDR3: TGCAGTGCTCAACTACAGGGCTTCCTCCACTTT. It codes for CSAQLQGFLHF.

The gene calls are TRBV20-1 and TRBJ2-2; D is undetermined. Germline CDR1 reads DFQATT; CDR2 reads SNEGSKA (reference sequence). This CDR3 has 15 residues. V was trimmed by 0 bases and J by 3 bases, leaving 11 bases between them. The CDR3 nucleotides are TGCAGTGCTAGAGACTTCGGATACGACACCGGGGAGCTGTTTTTT. Translation: CSARDFGYDTGELFF.

J is TRBJ2-5 and V is TRBV24-1, with TRBD1 as a possible D gene (6 bases). Germline assignment: CDR1 KGHDR and CDR2 SFDVKD. The CDR3 sequence is 14 residues long. V was shortened by 7 bases and J by 2 bases, with 13 bases between the two germline ends. DNA for the CDR3: TGTGCCACCAGAGAGACAGGCCGTCAAGAGACCCAGTACTTC. It codes for CATRETGRQETQYF.

Only a few counts were recorded for this clonotype. The CDR3 DNA is TGCGCCAGCAGCTTGGAGGCTAGCGGTGAGCAGTTCTTC. This encodes CASSLEASGEQFF. The chain is built from TRBV5-1 and TRBJ2-1; TRBD2 aligns across 7 bases. The V segment lost 0 bases and the J segment 9 bases; nucleotides outside the gene matches: 3. The germline V gene encodes CDR1 SGHRS and CDR2 YFSETQ. The CDR3 contains 13 residues.

The chain recombines TRBV10-2 with TRBJ2-5; a weak D match, TRBD1 (5 bases). Germline CDR1 reads WSHSY; CDR2 reads SAAADI. The CDR3 is made up of 13 amino acids. V shed 3 bases and J shed 5 bases, with 10 bases lying between them. Here the CDR3 reads CASSDKGWETQYF. CDR3 nucleotide sequence: TGCGCCAGCAGTGACAAGGGGTGGGAGACCCAGTACTTC.

This clonotype was detected only once. This chain connects TRBV11-2 to TRBJ2-5; maybe TRBD1 (6 bases). Germline V CDR1 and CDR2: SGHAT, FQNNGV. Trimming took 4 bases from V and 4 from J, leaving 16 bases between them. The length of the CDR3 is 15 residues. The CDR3 is CASSYYRVGGETQYF. The CDR3 region has the DNA TGTGCCAGCAGCTACTACAGGGTTGGAGGAGAGACCCAGTACTTC. The full variable domain, in which reference TRBV11-2 and TRBJ2-5 provide the parts outside the CDR3, is EAGVAQSPRYKIIEKRQSVAFWCNPISGHATLYWYQQILGQGPKLLIQFQNNGVVDDSQLPKDRFSAERLKGVDSTLKIQPAKLEDSAVYLCASSYYRVGGETQYFGPGTRLLVL.

In its sample, this clonotype was seen many times. V gene TRBV7-2 combines with J gene TRBJ2-7; TRBD2 agrees at 7 bases. Germline V lookup: CDR1 SGHTA, CDR2 FQGNSA. The CDR3 consists of 14 residues. The CDR3 protein is CASGGPGTSYEQYF. The DNA of the CDR3 is TGTGCATCGGGGGGTCCGGGTACCTCCTACGAGCAGTACTTC.

In its sample, this clonotype was seen many times. V and J are TRBV27 and TRBJ2-7, with 7 bases matching TRBD1. V lost 4 bases to trimming and J lost 2 bases; unmatched junction nucleotides: 5. Germline V lookup: CDR1 MNHEY, CDR2 SMNVEV (reference sequence). This CDR3 contains 14 residues. CDR3 in amino acids: CASSSRQGPYEQYF. The CDR3, as DNA: TGTGCCAGCAGTTCAAGACAGGGCCCCTACGAGCAGTACTTC.

This sequence joins TRBV21-1 and TRBJ1-1. TRBV21-1 is recorded as a pseudogene. The CDR3 covers 14 residues. The CDR3 DNA follows: TGTGCCAGCAGCAAAGGGTACGGGGACACTGAAGCTTTCTTT. Translation: CASSKGYGDTEAFF.

This clonotype was counted ten times or more. The J gene is TRBJ2-7, the V gene TRBV28; the match to TRBD1 covers 8 bases. Per germline, CDR1 MDHEN and CDR2 SYDVKM. V dropped 7 bases and J dropped 3; count of bases not matched to a gene: 20. The CDR3 is 18 amino acids. The CDR3 region has the DNA TGTGCCAGCAATATTGAAAGTATCGAAGGAACAGGGGGCTACGAGCAGTACTTC. Translating gives CASNIESIEGTGGYEQYF.

This clonotype was counted ten times or more. This chain uses TRBV9 with TRBJ2-5; 8 bases are shared with TRBD2. The CDR3 has 14 residues. V trimming: 7 bases; J trimming: 5 bases; junction bases outside the gene matches: 10. Germline loops: CDR1 SGDLS, CDR2 YYNGEE. CDR3 sequence: CASAGGLAGETQYF. The CDR3, as DNA: TGTGCCAGCGCTGGGGGGCTAGCGGGTGAGACCCAGTACTTC.

The chain employs TRBV27 and TRBJ1-2, with no clear D. The CDR3 is 14 residues long. V lost 2 bases to trimming and J lost 8 bases, with 15 bases between them. Germline assignment: CDR1 MNHEY and CDR2 SMNVEV (reference sequence). CDR3 amino acids: CASSLDTTARGYTF. The CDR3 coding sequence is TGTGCCAGCAGTTTAGATACAACGGCTAGAGGCTACACCTTC.

This rearrangement joins TRBV21-1 to TRBJ2-7; TRBD1 reflects the table's D call only, with no check against the DNA. TRBV21-1 is classified as a pseudogene. The CDR3 loop spans 12 amino acids. The chain's CDR3 is CASSTPGNEQYF. CDR3 nucleotides: TGTGCCAGCAGCACCCCAGGGAACGAGCAGTACTTC.

The chain carries TRBV9 and TRBJ2-1; no clear D gene. Germline V gives CDR1 SGDLS, CDR2 YYNGEE. This CDR3 contains 14 residues. The V gene lost 3 bases and the J gene lost 3 bases, with 10 bases spanning the gap. The CDR3 reads CASSGVRSYNEQFF. The CDR3 coding sequence is TGTGCCAGCAGCGGTGTGCGGAGCTACAATGAGCAGTTCTTC.